The source of this T cell receptor (beta chain) is a study of vaccination and CD4 T cells after COVID-19. Study-level information: Median time from COVID diagnosis to post-COVID sampling was 100 to 130 days (35 to 161). Investigators took post-vaccine samples a median about 65 days after dose two, within a range of 14 to 241. Notes on the study in general: SARS-CoV-2-reactive clonotypes showed a nonsignificant median rise from about 20 to 38.

This CDR3 is 14 amino acids long. Trimming cost V 0 bases and J 5 bases; bases outside gene matches: 4. Germline CDR1 is SGHRS and CDR2 is YFSETQ. Comments on this clonotype: Its matching antigen is unknown.

Treatment indicated: roughly nine-day PBMC culture with coronavirus spike peptide pools or control peptides (ViraFEST assay). Sequencing of the DNA from cultured CD4+ T cells was carried out with the Oncomine TCR Beta short-read assay. Genomic DNA was isolated from cultured CD4+ T cells. TCRdb called the PCR reads again in MiXCR, with one record for every CDR3 protein. The profile covers 12,000 or so distinct CDR3 sequences, with 46% appearing a single time and approximately 29% taken by the ten largest. The chain links TRBV5-1 to TRBJ1-2; 7 bases are a match to TRBD1. The source of this sequence is a human donor who had recovered from COVID-19. The specimen was CD4+ T cells from blood, cultured in vitro. CDR3 nucleotides: TGCGCCAGCAGCTTGGGCGACAGGGTGTATGGCTACACCTTC. It translates to CASSLGDRVYGYTF. Drawing the rest from reference TRBV5-1 and TRBJ1-2, the complete variable domain is KAGVTQTPRYLIKTRGQQVTLSCSPISGHRSVSWYQQTPGQGLQFLFEYFSETQRNKGNFPGRFSGRQFSNSRSEMNVSTLELGDSALYLCASSLGDRVYGYTFGSGTRLTVV.